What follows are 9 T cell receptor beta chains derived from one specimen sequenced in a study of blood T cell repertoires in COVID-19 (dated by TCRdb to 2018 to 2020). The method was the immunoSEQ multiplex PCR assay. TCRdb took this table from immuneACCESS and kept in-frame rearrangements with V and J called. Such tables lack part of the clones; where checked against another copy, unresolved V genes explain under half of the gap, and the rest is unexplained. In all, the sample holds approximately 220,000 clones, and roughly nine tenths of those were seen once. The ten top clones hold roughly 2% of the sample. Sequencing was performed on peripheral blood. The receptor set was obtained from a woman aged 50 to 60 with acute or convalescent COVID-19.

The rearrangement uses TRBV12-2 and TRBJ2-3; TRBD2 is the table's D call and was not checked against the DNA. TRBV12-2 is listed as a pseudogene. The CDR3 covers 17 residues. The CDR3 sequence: CASRLGLAGGPTDTQYF. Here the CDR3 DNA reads TGTGCAAGTCGCTTAGGTCTAGCGGGGGGGCCCACAGATACGCAGTATTTT.

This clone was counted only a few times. The CDR3 sequence: CASRATGAPGQPQHF. CDR3 nucleotide sequence: TGTGCCAGCAGGGCGACAGGGGCTCCAGGGCAGCCCCAGCATTTT. The chain uses TRBV2 and TRBJ1-5; 8 nucleotides match TRBD1. The J segment lost 7 bases and the V segment lost 6 bases, leaving 11 bases of the junction unmatched. This CDR3 has 15 residues. Germline lookup yields CDR1 SNHLY and CDR2 FYNNEI. Full variable domain (outside the CDR3, taken from reference TRBV2 and TRBJ1-5): EPEVTQTPSHQVTQMGQEVILRCVPISNHLYFYWYRQILGQKVEFLVSFYNNEISEKSEIFDDQFSVERPDGSNFTLKIRSTKLEDSAMYFCASRATGAPGQPQHFGDGTRLSIL.

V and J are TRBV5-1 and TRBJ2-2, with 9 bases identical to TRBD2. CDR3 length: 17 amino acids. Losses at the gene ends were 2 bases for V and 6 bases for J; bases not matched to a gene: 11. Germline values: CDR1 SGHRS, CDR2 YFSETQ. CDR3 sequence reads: CASSLGSSGTVPGELFF. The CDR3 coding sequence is TGCGCCAGCAGCTTAGGGTCTAGCGGGACCGTGCCCGGGGAGCTGTTTTTT.

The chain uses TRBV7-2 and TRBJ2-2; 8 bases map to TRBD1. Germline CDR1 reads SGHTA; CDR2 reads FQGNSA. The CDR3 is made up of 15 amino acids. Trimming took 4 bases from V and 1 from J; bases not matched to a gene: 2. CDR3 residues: CASSSGTGNTGELFF. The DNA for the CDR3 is TGTGCCAGCAGCTCCGGGACAGGGAACACCGGGGAGCTGTTTTTT.

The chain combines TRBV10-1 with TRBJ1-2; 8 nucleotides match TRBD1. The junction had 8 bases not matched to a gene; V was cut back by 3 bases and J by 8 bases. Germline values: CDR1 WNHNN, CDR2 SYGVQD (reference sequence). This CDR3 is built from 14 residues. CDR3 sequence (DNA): TGCGCCAGCAGTGATGGACAGGGCACGGACGGCTACACCTTC. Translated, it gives CASSDGQGTDGYTF.

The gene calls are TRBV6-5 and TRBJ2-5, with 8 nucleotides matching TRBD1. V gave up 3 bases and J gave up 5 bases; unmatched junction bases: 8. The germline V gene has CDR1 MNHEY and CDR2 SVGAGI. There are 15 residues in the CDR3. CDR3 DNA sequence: TGTGCCAGCAGTTATTCCGGGACAGGAGTCGAGACCCAGTACTTC. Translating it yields CASSYSGTGVETQYF.

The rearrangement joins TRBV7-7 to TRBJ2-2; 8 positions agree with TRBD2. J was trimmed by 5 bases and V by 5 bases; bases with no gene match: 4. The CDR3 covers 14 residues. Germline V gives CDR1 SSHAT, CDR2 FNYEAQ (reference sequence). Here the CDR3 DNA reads TGTGCCAGCAGCCGGGAGGGGGTAACCGGGGAGCTGTTTTTT. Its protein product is CASSREGVTGELFF.

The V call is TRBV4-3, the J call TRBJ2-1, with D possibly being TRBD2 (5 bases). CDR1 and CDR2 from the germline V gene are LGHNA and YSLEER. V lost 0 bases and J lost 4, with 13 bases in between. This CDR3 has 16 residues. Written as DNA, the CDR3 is TGCGCCAGCAGCCAAGATTATCGGGGTAATTACAATGAGCAGTTCTTC. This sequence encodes CASSQDYRGNYNEQFF.

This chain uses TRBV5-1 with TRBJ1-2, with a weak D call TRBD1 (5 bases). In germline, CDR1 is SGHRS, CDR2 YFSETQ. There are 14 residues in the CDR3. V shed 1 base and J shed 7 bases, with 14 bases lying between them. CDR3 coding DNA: TGCGCCAGCAGCTTGTCAGGGCACCAAGTTGGCTACACCTTC. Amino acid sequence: CASSLSGHQVGYTF.